Presented here are 26 T cell receptor beta chains from one specimen sequenced in a study of OX40 agonist ivuxolimab in advanced cancers. Assay used: immunoSEQ multiplex PCR; TCRdb lists only in-frame clones, some missing. Of fewer than 20,000 clones listed, 86% are singletons. The sample here was CD4+ or CD8+ T cells sorted from blood, taken in a trial of the OX40 agonist ivuxolimab. These TCRs come from an adult with an advanced solid tumor such as melanoma, head and neck, liver or kidney cancer.

J is TRBJ2-7 and V is TRBV29-1; 8 nucleotides match TRBD1. CDR1 is SQVTM, CDR2 ANQGSEA, per germline. V shed 7 bases, J shed 0 bases, and the junction held 5 bases outside the gene matches. The CDR3 has 13 amino acids. CDR3 sequence reads: CSAAGQGSYEQYF. CDR3 nucleotides: TGCAGCGCGGCCGGACAGGGCTCCTACGAGCAGTACTTC.

Note on this clone: Other DNA sequences from this sample encode an identical CDR3 as well. The gene calls are TRBV4-1 and TRBJ2-5; 8 bases map to TRBD2. The germline CDR1 and CDR2 sequences are MGHRA and YSYEKL. This CDR3 comprises 14 residues. Trimming cost V 0 bases and J 4 bases; bases outside gene matches: 1. CDR3 coding DNA: TGCGCCAGCAGCCAAGATCTAGCGGGAGAGACCCAGTACTTC. This sequence encodes CASSQDLAGETQYF.

This clone was seen a few times. The chain recombines TRBV29-1 with TRBJ1-2; tentatively, D is TRBD1 (6 bases). V lost 2 bases to trimming and J lost 6 bases, with 13 bases between them. CDR1 is SQVTM, CDR2 ANQGSEA, per germline. The length of the CDR3 is 13 residues. CDR3 DNA: TGCAGCGTTGAAACAGGTACAGGGAATGGCTACACCTTC. Protein sequence: CSVETGTGNGYTF.

This chain connects TRBV4-2 to TRBJ2-2, with 7 bases fitting TRBD2. The V and J ends lost 0 bases and 5 bases, in that order; junction bases with no gene match: 6. CDR3 length: 16 residues. Germline CDR1 is LGHNA and CDR2 is YNFKEQ. The CDR3 region has the DNA TGTGCCAGCAGCCAAGATTCCGGGGGGTGGACCGGGGAGCTGTTTTTT. Protein: CASSQDSGGWTGELFF.

Comments on this clone: The same CDR3 arises from other DNA sequences in this sample as well. J is TRBJ1-1 and V is TRBV5-1; D call uncertain. CDR3 size: 13 residues. Looked up from germline, CDR1 is SGHRS and CDR2 is YFSETQ. V was cut by 5 bases and J by 3 bases, with 11 bases left in between. The chain's CDR3 is CASSLSPDTEAFF. The CDR3 DNA sequence: TGCGCCAGCAGTTTGTCTCCTGACACTGAAGCTTTCTTT.

V usage is TRBV19 and J usage is TRBJ1-1; a possible D gene is TRBD1 (5 bases). The CDR3 has 17 residues. Germline V gene lookup returns CDR1 LNHDA and CDR2 SQIVND (reference sequence). V was shortened by 4 bases and J by 1 base, with 19 bases between the two germline ends. The CDR3 protein is CASSRGRSLNWNTEAFF. The CDR3 DNA follows: TGTGCCAGTAGTAGGGGGAGGTCCTTGAATTGGAACACTGAAGCTTTCTTT.

The gene calls are TRBV5-1 and TRBJ1-5; TRBD1 is a possible D gene (6 bases). There are 15 residues in the CDR3. The ends were cut back, 3 bases at V and 3 bases at J, with 13 bases in the middle. The germline CDR1 and CDR2 sequences are SGHRS and YFSETQ. Written as DNA, the CDR3 is TGCGCCAGCAGCTCAGGGGAGTTTAACAATCAGCCCCAGCATTTT. This sequence encodes CASSSGEFNNQPQHF.

The V gene is TRBV13, the J gene TRBJ1-2; no firm D call. The germline V gene has CDR1 PRHDT and CDR2 FYEKMQ (reference sequence). Deletions cut 3 bases from V and 0 bases from J, with 8 bases between. CDR3 size: 14 residues. CDR3 DNA: TGTGCCAGCAGCTTTGTCGGGGCTAACTATGGCTACACCTTC. Residues: CASSFVGANYGYTF.

The gene calls are TRBV2 and TRBJ1-5; D remains ambiguous. From germline, CDR1 is SNHLY and CDR2 FYNNEI. The CDR3 consists of 13 residues. Trimming cost V 6 bases and J 3 bases, with 9 bases left between them. CDR3 DNA sequence: TGTGCCAGCAGCGGACTGCCCAATCAGCCCCAGCATTTT. This gives the protein CASSGLPNQPQHF.

The chain joins TRBV11-2 to TRBJ1-4; the D gene is possibly TRBD1 (6 bases). V was trimmed by 3 bases and J by 7 bases, leaving 12 bases between them. Germline loops: CDR1 SGHAT, CDR2 FQNNGV. The CDR3 has 14 residues. For the CDR3, the DNA is TGTGCCAGCAGCTTTGGACAGACGGGTGAAAAACTGTTTTTT. This codes for CASSFGQTGEKLFF.

The CDR3 loop is CASTNSPGWAPAYEQYF. The CDR3 DNA follows: TGCGCCAGCACCAACTCCCCCGGTTGGGCTCCAGCCTACGAGCAGTACTTC. The chain carries TRBV5-1 and TRBJ2-7, with D unresolved. In germline, CDR1 is SGHRS, CDR2 YFSETQ. V was pared by 6 bases and J by 2 bases, with 24 bases between. There are 17 residues in the CDR3.

The V call is TRBV6-1, the J call TRBJ2-5; 10 nucleotides agree with TRBD2. CDR1 and CDR2 from the germline V gene are MNHNS and SASEGT. Trimming cost V 10 bases and J 0 bases; bases outside gene matches: 8. The CDR3 length is 15 residues. CDR3 DNA sequence: TGTGCCACAGGACTAGCGGAGGGGTACCAAGAGACCCAGTACTTC. Its protein is CATGLAEGYQETQYF.

The CDR3 coding sequence is TGTGCCAGCAGCGTAGCGGAGACTCCAAACACTGAAGCTTTCTTT. This gives the protein CASSVAETPNTEAFF. The V call is TRBV9, the J call TRBJ1-1; D not certain. The ends were cut back, 0 bases at V and 2 bases at J, with 11 bases in the middle. The CDR3 extends over 15 amino acids. Germline CDR1 and CDR2: SGDLS and YYNGEE.

The chain is built from TRBV5-1 and TRBJ1-2, with TRBD1 matching 8 bases. Germline lookup yields CDR1 SGHRS and CDR2 YFSETQ. This CDR3 is 15 amino acids long. Trimming at V came to 7 bases and at J to 6 bases, leaving 14 bases not matched to a gene. CDR3 amino acids: CASSLTGEIRNGYTF. DNA for the CDR3: TGCGCCAGCTCTCTGACAGGGGAAATAAGGAATGGCTACACCTTC.

This sequence joins TRBV9 and TRBJ1-5, with D maybe TRBD1 (6 bases). Germline V CDR1 and CDR2: SGDLS, YYNGEE. CDR3 length: 15 amino acids. Trimming removed 2 bases at V and 6 bases at J, with 15 bases between. This CDR3 reads CASSVGSGAPQPQHF. DNA of the CDR3: TGTGCCAGCAGCGTCGGATCAGGGGCGCCTCAGCCCCAGCATTTT.

The chain employs TRBV10-3 and TRBJ2-1; a weak D match, TRBD1 (6 bases). The germline V gene has CDR1 ENHRY and CDR2 SYGVKD. The ends were cut back, 1 base at V and 4 bases at J, with 14 bases in the middle. The CDR3 totals 16 residues. Written as DNA, the CDR3 is TGTGCCATCAGTGAGTTTGGGGACACAAGTTACAATGAGCAGTTCTTC. Its translation is CAISEFGDTSYNEQFF.

This chain links TRBV5-1 with TRBJ2-3; D is unresolved. The germline CDR1 and CDR2 sequences are SGHRS and YFSETQ. Between the trimmed V and J ends, which lost 0 bases and 2 bases, there was a span of 16 bases. The CDR3 loop spans 17 amino acids. The CDR3 here is CASSLGARLSDTDTQYF. DNA for the CDR3: TGCGCCAGCAGCTTGGGGGCCCGACTTTCCGACACAGATACGCAGTATTTT.

This clone appeared a few times. CDR3 in amino acids: CASSENWGSSEQYF. For the CDR3, the DNA is TGCGCCAGCAGTGAGAACTGGGGATCTAGCGAGCAGTACTTC. V is TRBV10-1 and J is TRBJ2-7; D gene unclear. CDR3 length equals 14 residues. The germline V and J ends were trimmed by 2 bases and 6 bases, with 14 bases remaining between them. Germline V lookup: CDR1 WNHNN, CDR2 SYGVQD (reference sequence).

The chain recombines TRBV15 with TRBJ1-3; unclear D gene. Trimming cost V 2 bases and J 2 bases, with 7 bases left between them. The CDR3 consists of 14 residues. Germline CDR1 is LNHNV and CDR2 is YYDKDF (reference sequence). CDR3 loop: CATSRSGPGNTIYF. The CDR3 bases are TGTGCCACCAGCAGATCCGGACCTGGAAACACCATATATTTT.

The genes are TRBV7-9 and TRBJ1-1, with D possibly TRBD1 on 5 matching bases. This CDR3 has 13 residues. The germline V gene encodes CDR1 SEHNR and CDR2 FQNEAQ (reference sequence). V shed 8 bases and J shed 8 bases, with 18 bases lying between them. CDR3 nucleotide sequence: TGTGCCAGCCGACCTTCGGGCGGGGCCGAAGCTTTCTTT. Its protein is CASRPSGGAEAFF.

The rearrangement uses TRBV7-8 and TRBJ2-2; possible D gene TRBD2, 5 bases. Trimming left V 0 bases short and J 2 bases short, with 10 bases between. The germline gives CDR1 SGHVS, CDR2 FQNEAQ. This CDR3 has 16 residues. CDR3 sequence: CASSLASRGNTGELFF. In DNA form, the CDR3 reads TGTGCCAGCAGCTTAGCGAGCCGGGGTAACACCGGGGAGCTGTTTTTT.

This chain connects TRBV10-2 to TRBJ1-3; D may be TRBD1 (5 bases). The CDR3 loop spans 15 amino acids. Looked up from germline, CDR1 is WSHSY and CDR2 is SAAADI. The V and J ends lost 8 bases and 0 bases respectively, with 14 bases between them. CDR3 loop: CASSLDTSSGNTIYF. The CDR3 region has the DNA TGCGCCAGCTCCTTGGACACGAGCTCTGGAAACACCATATATTTT.

This rearrangement joins TRBV5-8 to TRBJ2-2, with D tentatively TRBD2 (5 bases). Germline values: CDR1 SGHTS, CDR2 YDEGEE. The germline V and J ends were trimmed by 0 bases and 3 bases, with 15 bases remaining between them. The CDR3 consists of 17 residues. The CDR3 DNA reads TGTGCCAGCAGCTTGGGGGAGACGAGACGTTACACCGGGGAGCTGTTTTTT. Amino acids: CASSLGETRRYTGELFF.

The CDR3 is CASSPGLAGGTSTGELFF. The CDR3 bases are TGCGCCAGCAGCCCTGGACTAGCGGGGGGGACGAGCACCGGGGAGCTGTTTTTT. The V gene is TRBV5-1, the J gene TRBJ2-2; 15 nucleotides line up with TRBD2. Germline trimming cut 4 bases from V and 4 bases from J; bases unmatched to any gene: 8. Germline V lookup: CDR1 SGHRS, CDR2 YFSETQ. CDR3 length equals 18 residues.

The rearrangement joins TRBV5-1 to TRBJ2-7; 7 bases fit TRBD2. J gave up 1 base and V 5 bases, and 6 bases lay outside the gene matches. CDR1 is SGHRS, CDR2 YFSETQ, per germline. The length of the CDR3 is 14 residues. The CDR3: CASRGGGLSYEQYF. CDR3 coding DNA: TGCGCCAGCAGGGGCGGGGGTCTTTCCTACGAGCAGTACTTC.

V and J are TRBV2 and TRBJ2-1, with D perhaps matching TRBD2 (5 bases). Germline CDR1 reads SNHLY; CDR2 reads FYNNEI. The CDR3 covers 16 residues. The V end lost 8 bases, the J end lost 1 base, and 18 bases lay between the germline ends. In DNA form, the CDR3 reads TGTGCCAGCTGGGGTCCCGACTACAATTCCTACAATGAGCAGTTCTTC. Translated: CASWGPDYNSYNEQFF.